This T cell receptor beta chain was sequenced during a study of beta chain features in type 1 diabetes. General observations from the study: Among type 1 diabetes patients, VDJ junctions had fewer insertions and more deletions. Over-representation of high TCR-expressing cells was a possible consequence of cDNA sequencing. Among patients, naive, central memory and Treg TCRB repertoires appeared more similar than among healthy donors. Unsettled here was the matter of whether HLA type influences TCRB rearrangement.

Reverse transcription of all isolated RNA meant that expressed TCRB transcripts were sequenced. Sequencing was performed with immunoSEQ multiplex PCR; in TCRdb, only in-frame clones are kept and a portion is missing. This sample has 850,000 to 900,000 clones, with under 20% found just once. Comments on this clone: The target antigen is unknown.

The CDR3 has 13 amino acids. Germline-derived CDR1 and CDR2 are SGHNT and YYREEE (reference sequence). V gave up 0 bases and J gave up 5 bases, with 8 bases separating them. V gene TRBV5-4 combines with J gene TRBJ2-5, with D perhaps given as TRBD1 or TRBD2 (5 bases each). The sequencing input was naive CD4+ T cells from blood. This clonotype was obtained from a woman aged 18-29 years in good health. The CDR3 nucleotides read TGTGCCAGCAGCTTGGTGGGGGTGGAGACCCAGTACTTC. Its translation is CASSLVGVETQYF.